This paragraph reports one T cell receptor beta chain. Antigen specificity is unknown. Single cDNA molecules in the library carried unique molecular identifiers attached during preparation. One entry per CDR3 protein results from TCRdb running MiXCR on the RACE reads. The sample has about 380,000 distinct CDR3 sequences, roughly 5.3% seen once; the top ten hold roughly 2.6%. This record belongs to a study of human T cells and chemical hapten exposure. Study details: Each patch test put 0.01% DPC on the upper back, and results were read at 6 days. Findings and caveats of the study: While controls formed fewer of them, expanded TCRs formed significantly more large CDR3 similarity clusters.

The CDR3 consists of 11 residues. Germline CDR1 reads LGHNA; CDR2 reads YNFKEQ. V lost 6 bases, J lost 8 bases, and 10 bases lay in between. Time point meaning: pre-sensitization, week 0. The treatment: therapeutic diphenylcyclopropenone sensitization with weekly scalp DPC. The chain has TRBV4-2 and TRBJ1-1; perhaps TRBD1 as D (5 bases). This clonotype originated in a woman between 45 and 60 years old with alopecia areata. Some clones in this sample may be carry-over from other donors' samples. The sample here was whole blood, taken in connection with sensitization to the hapten diphenylcyclopropenone (DPC). The CDR3 sequence: CASRLNREAFF. The CDR3 nucleotides are TGTGCCAGCAGGCTAAACAGGGAAGCTTTCTTT.